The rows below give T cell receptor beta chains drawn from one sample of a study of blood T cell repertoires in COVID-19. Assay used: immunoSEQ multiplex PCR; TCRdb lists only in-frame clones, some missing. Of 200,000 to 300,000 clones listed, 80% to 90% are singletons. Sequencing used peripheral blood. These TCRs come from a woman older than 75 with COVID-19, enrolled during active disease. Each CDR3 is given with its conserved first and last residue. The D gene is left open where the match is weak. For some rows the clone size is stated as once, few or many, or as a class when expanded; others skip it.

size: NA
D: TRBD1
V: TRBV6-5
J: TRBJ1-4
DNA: TGTGCCAGCAGTTACAGGGACAGTAATGAAAAACTGTTTTTT
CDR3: CASSYRDSNEKLFF

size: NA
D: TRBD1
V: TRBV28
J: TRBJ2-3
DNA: TGTGCCAGCAGACGGACAGGAACAGATACGCAGTATTTT
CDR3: CASRRTGTDTQYF

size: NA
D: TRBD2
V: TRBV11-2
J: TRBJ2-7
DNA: TGTGCCAGCAGCTTAGGGGGACTAGCTAGTTTGTACGAGCAGTACTTC
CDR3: CASSLGGLASLYEQYF

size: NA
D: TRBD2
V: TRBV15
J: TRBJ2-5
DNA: TGTGCCACCAGCAGAGATAAAACTAGCGGGGTGTACTTC
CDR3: CATSRDKTSGVYF

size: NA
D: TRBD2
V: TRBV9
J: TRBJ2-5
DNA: TGTGCCAGCAGCGTAGAAGCGGGAGGGGGTGAGACCCAGTACTTC
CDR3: CASSVEAGGGETQYF

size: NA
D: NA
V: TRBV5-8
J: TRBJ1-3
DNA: TGTGCCAGCAGTACAGGAAGACCTGGAAACACCATATATTTT
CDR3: CASSTGRPGNTIYF

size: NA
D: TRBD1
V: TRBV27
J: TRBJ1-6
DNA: TGTGCCAGCAGTTTAGGAAGACCCAGGGGGCTCGGGTATAATTCACCCCTCCACTTT
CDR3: CASSLGRPRGLGYNSPLHF

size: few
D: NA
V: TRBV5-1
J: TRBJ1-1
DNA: TGCGCCAGCAGCCCAACGGACAGCCCAGGGGCTGAAGCTTTCTTT
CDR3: CASSPTDSPGAEAFF

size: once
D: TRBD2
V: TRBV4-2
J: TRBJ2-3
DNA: TGTGCCAGCAGCCAATCGGGACTAAGCCAACCCCTCTCAGATACGCAGTATTTT
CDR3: CASSQSGLSQPLSDTQYF

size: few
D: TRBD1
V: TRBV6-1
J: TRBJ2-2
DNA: TGTGCCAGCAGTGGGGGCAGGGGGCGTCCTTTGATGAACACCGGGGAGCTGTTTTTT
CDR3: CASSGGRGRPLMNTGELFF

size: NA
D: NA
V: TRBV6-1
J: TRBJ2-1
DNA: TGTGCCAGCAGTGCCCTCTCAGGGGCCACCACTAATGAGCAGTTCTTC
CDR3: CASSALSGATTNEQFF

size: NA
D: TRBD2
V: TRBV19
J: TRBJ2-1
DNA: TGTGCCAGTAGTCCCACTAGCGGGATTTACAATGAGCAGTTCTTC
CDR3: CASSPTSGIYNEQFF

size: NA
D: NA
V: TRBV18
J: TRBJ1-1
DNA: TGTGCCAGCTCACTTCAAACGGACAGTTCCACTGAAGCTTTCTTT
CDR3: CASSLQTDSSTEAFF

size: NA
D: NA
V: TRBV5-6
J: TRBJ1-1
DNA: TGTGCCAGCAGCTGGCGGACTGAAGCTTTCTTT
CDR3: CASSWRTEAFF

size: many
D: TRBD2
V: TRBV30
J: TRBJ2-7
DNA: TGTGCCTGGAGTGTACACGGGAGGGCCGCCTACGAGCAGTACTTC
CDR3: CAWSVHGRAAYEQYF

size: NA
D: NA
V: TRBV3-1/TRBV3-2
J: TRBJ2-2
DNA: TGTGCCAGCAGCCGATCCGGGACATCTAACACCGGGGAGCTGTTTTTT
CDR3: CASSRSGTSNTGELFF

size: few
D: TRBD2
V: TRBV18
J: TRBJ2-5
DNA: TGTGCCAGCTCACCGGAAACGGGGGGGCTGTCAGAGACCCAGTACTTC
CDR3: CASSPETGGLSETQYF

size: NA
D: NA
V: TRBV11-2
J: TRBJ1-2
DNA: TGTGCCAGCAGCTTGGGACTAAACTATGGCTACACCTTC
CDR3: CASSLGLNYGYTF

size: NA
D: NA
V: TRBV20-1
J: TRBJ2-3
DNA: TGCAGTGTTCCCCTAGTAGATACGCAGTATTTT
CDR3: CSVPLVDTQYF

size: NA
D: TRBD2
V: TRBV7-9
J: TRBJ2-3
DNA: TGTGCCAGCAGCTCAGGACTAGCGGGAGTTACGCAGTATTTT
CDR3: CASSSGLAGVTQYF

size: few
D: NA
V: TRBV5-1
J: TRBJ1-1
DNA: TGCGCCAGCAGCTTGGCGGTGAACACTGAAGCTTTCTTT
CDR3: CASSLAVNTEAFF

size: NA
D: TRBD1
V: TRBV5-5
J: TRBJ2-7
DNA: TGTGCCAGCACCGAGGACAGGGGGCGTGGAATAGAGCAGTACTTC
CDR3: CASTEDRGRGIEQYF

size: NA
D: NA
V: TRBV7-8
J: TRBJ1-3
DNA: TGTGCCAGCAGCTTAAGCGGACAGTTAAACACCATATATTTT
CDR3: CASSLSGQLNTIYF

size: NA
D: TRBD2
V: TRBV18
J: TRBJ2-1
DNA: TGTGCCAGCTCACCACCGGGACTAGCCTCCTACAATGAGCAGTTCTTC
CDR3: CASSPPGLASYNEQFF

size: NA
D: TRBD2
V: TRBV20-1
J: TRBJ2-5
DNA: TGCAGTGCTAGTGGGATTCGGGGGGGGAGCCAAGAGACCCAGTACTTC
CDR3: CSASGIRGGSQETQYF

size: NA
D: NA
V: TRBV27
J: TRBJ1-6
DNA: TGTGCCAGCAGTTCCCCCTCGAGGAGCTCCTATAATTCACCCCTCCACTTT
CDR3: CASSSPSRSSYNSPLHF

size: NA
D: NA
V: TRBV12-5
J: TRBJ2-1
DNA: TGTGCTAGTGGTTTAAGTACTAGCTCGGCGCCCTACAATGAGCAGTTCTTC
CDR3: CASGLSTSSAPYNEQFF

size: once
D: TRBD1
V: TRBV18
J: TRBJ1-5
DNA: TGTGCCAGCTCACCAGCAGGGGGTAATCAGCCCCAGCATTTT
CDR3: CASSPAGGNQPQHF

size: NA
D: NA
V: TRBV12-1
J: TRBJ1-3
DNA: TGTGCCAGCAGCTCCCGGGACAGGGGGTTGGGAAACACCATATATTTT
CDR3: CASSSRDRGLGNTIYF

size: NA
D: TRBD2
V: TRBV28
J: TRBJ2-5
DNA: TGTGCCAGCAGTTTAGCGGGAGGGCCGGAGACCCAGTACTTC
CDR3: CASSLAGGPETQYF

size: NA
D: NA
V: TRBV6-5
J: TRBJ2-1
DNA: TGTGCCAGCAGGAGGCCGGGAGTAAGTAATGAGCAGTTCTTC
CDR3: CASRRPGVSNEQFF

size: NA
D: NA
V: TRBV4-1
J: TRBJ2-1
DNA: TGCGCCAGCAGCCAAGAAAGTATGTTGGTACAGCCCAATGAGCAGTTCTTC
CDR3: CASSQESMLVQPNEQFF

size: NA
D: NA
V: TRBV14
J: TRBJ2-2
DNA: TGTGCCAGCAGCCGGACATTGAACACCGGGGAGCTGTTTTTT
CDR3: CASSRTLNTGELFF

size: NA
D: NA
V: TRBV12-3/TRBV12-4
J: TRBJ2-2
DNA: TGTGCCAGCAGGCGCACCGGGGAGCTGTTTTTT
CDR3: CASRRTGELFF

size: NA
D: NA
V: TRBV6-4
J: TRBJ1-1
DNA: TGTGCCAGCAGTCGAAGTCAGGGCACTGAAGCTTTCTTT
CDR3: CASSRSQGTEAFF

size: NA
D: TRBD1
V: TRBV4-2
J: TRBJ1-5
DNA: TGTGCCAGCAGTACAGGACAGGGGACGTTTCAGCCCCAGCATTTT
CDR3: CASSTGQGTFQPQHF

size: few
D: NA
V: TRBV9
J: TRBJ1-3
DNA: TGTGCCAGCAGCCCACGGACTGGAAGAAACACCATATATTTT
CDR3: CASSPRTGRNTIYF

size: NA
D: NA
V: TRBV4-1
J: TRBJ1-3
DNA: TGCGCCAGCAGCCAAACAGGGAGCTCTGGAAACACCATATATTTT
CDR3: CASSQTGSSGNTIYF

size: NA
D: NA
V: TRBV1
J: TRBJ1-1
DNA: TGCACCAGCAGCCAAAGCCATGAAGCTTTCTTT
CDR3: CTSSQSHEAFF

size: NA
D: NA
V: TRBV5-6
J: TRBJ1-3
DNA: TGTGCCAGCAGCTTGCGCAGGGATAAAGGAAACACCATATATTTT
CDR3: CASSLRRDKGNTIYF

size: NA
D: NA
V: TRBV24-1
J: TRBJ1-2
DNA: TGTGCCACCAGGGACAGTAATTATGGCTACACCTTC
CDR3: CATRDSNYGYTF

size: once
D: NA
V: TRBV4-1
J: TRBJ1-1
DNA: TGCGCCAGCAGCCAGTGGGGTCGGAGGGGCGCGGACACTGAAGCTTTCTTT
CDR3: CASSQWGRRGADTEAFF

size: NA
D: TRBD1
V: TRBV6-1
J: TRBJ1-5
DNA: TGTGCCAGCAGTGAGGGGCCAGGGGGACAGCCCCAGCATTTT
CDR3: CASSEGPGGQPQHF

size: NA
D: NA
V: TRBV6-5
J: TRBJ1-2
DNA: TGTGCCAGCAGTTACTCGACAGACAATGGCTACACCTTC
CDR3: CASSYSTDNGYTF

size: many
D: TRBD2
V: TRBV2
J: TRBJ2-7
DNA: TGTGCCAGCAGTGGGGTATGGGCTAGCGGGAGCTACGAGCAGTACTTC
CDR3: CASSGVWASGSYEQYF

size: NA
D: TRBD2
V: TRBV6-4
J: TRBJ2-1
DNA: TGTGCCAGCAGCCTTAACCACGGACTAGCAGCTGAGCAGTTCTTC
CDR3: CASSLNHGLAAEQFF

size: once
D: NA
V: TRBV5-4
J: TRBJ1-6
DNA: TGTGCCAGCAGCTTAGCTGGTGTACCCCTCCACTTT
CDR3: CASSLAGVPLHF

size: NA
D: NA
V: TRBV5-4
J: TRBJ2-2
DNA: TGTGCCAGCAGCTTGGTAACTAGCTCCCCCGAGCTGTTTTTT
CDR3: CASSLVTSSPELFF

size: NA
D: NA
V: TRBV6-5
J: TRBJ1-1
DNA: TGTGCCAGCAGCAGGGTCGGGAACACTGAAGCTTTCTTT
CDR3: CASSRVGNTEAFF

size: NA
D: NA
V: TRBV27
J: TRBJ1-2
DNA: TGTGCCAGCAGTTTATATCAGGCAGATACACTCTATGGCTACACCTTC
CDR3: CASSLYQADTLYGYTF

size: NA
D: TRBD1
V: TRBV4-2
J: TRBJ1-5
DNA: TGTGCCAGCAGCCGCGATAACAGGGGAGGACAGCCCCAGCATTTT
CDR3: CASSRDNRGGQPQHF

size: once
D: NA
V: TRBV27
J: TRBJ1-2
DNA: TGTGCCAGCAAAACCGGGGGAGGGGCCTTCTATGGCTACACCTTC
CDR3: CASKTGGGAFYGYTF

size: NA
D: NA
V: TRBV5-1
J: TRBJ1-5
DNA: TGCGCCAGCAGGGGGGCCGGCAATCAGCCCCAGCATTTT
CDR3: CASRGAGNQPQHF

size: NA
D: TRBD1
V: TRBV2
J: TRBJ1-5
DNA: TGTGCCAGCGGAACTAACAGGGGGGACAATCAGCCCCAGCATTTT
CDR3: CASGTNRGDNQPQHF

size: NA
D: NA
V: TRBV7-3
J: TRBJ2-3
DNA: TGTGCCAGCAGCATCCTTGGACAGCTCTGGGATACGCAGTATTTT
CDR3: CASSILGQLWDTQYF

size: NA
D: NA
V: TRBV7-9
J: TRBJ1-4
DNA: TGTGCCAGCAGCTTGGCGGGGACTAATGAAAAACTGTTTTTT
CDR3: CASSLAGTNEKLFF

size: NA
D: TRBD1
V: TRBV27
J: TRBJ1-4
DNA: TGTGCCAGCAAACCGGGACAGGGAAGTGAAAAACTGTTTTTT
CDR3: CASKPGQGSEKLFF

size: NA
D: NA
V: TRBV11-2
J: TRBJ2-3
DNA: TGTGCCAGCAGCTCCCAGGAAACTTTCTCCACAGATACGCAGTATTTT
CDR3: CASSSQETFSTDTQYF